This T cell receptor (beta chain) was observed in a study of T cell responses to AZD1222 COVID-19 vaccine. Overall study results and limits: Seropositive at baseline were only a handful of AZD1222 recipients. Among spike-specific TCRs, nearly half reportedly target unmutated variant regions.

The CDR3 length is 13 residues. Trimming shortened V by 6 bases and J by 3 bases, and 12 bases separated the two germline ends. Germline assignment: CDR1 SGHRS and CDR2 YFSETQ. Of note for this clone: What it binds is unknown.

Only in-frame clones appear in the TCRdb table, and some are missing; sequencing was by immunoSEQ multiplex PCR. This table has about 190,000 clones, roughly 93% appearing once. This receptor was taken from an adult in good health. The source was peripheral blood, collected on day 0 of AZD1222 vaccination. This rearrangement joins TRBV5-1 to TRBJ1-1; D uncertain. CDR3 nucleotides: TGCGCCAGCACTAAGGGATTGGACACTGAAGCTTTCTTT. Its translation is CASTKGLDTEAFF.